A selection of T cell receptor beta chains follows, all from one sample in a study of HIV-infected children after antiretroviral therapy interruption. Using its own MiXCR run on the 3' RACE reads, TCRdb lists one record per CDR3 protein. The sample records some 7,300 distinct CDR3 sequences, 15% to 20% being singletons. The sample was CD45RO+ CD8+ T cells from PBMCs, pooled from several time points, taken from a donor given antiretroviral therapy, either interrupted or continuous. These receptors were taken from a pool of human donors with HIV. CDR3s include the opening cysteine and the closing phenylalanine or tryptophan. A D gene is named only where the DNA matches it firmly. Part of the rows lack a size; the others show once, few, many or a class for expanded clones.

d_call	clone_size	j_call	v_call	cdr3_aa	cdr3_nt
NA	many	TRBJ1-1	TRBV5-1	CASNGHTEAFF	TGCGCCAGCAATGGCCACACTGAAGCTTTCTTT
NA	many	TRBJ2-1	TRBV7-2	CASSPVGWNEQFF	TGTGCCAGCAGCCCCGTGGGTTGGAATGAGCAGTTCTTC
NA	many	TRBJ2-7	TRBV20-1	CSGSGSSSYEQYF	TGCAGCGGAAGCGGGTCTAGCTCCTACGAGCAGTACTTC
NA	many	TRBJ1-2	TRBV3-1	CASSHAEPGLYYGYTF	TGTGCCAGCAGCCACGCTGAACCGGGACTATACTATGGCTACACCTTC
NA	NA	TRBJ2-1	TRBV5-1	CASSPIQLHLNEQFF	TGCGCCAGCAGCCCCATTCAATTGCACCTTAATGAGCAGTTCTTC
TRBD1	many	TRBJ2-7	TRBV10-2	CASSSPGGISVGEQYF	TGCGCCAGCAGTTCCCCAGGGGGCATATCGGTGGGCGAGCAGTACTTC
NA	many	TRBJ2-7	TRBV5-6	CASSLGLPPGDYEQYF	TGTGCCAGCAGCTTGGGTTTACCCCCCGGGGACTACGAGCAGTACTTC
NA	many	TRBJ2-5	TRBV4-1	CASSQSKKAGEQETQYF	TGCGCCAGCAGCCAGTCTAAGAAGGCAGGGGAACAAGAGACCCAGTACTTC
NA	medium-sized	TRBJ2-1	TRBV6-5	CASSLDPFSEQFF	TGTGCCAGTTCCTTGGACCCCTTCAGTGAGCAGTTCTTC
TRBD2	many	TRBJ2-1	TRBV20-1	CSAPHLAGSPNEQFF	TGCAGTGCACCCCACCTAGCGGGATCCCCCAATGAGCAGTTCTTC
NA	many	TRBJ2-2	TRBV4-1	CASSPPFDSGELFF	TGCGCCAGCAGCCCACCCTTTGACAGCGGGGAGCTGTTTTTT
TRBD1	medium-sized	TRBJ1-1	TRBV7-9	CASSLNRGLNTEAFF	TGTGCCAGCAGCTTGAACAGGGGATTGAACACTGAAGCTTTCTTT
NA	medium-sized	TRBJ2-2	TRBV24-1	CATKNTGELFF	TGTGCCACCAAAAACACCGGGGAGCTGTTTTTT
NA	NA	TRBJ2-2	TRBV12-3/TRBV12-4	CASSLQGNTGELFF	TGTGCCAGCAGCTTACAGGGAAACACCGGGGAGCTGTTTTTT
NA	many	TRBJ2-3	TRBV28	CASRKGGAVDTQYF	TGTGCCAGCAGGAAAGGGGGAGCGGTTGATACGCAGTATTTT
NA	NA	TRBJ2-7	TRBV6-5	CASSSQVSYEQYF	TGTGCCAGCAGTTCACAGGTTTCGTACGAGCAGTACTTC
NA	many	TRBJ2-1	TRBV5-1	CASSDRTQGYNEQFF	TGCGCCAGCAGCGATCGGACTCAGGGGTACAATGAGCAGTTCTTC
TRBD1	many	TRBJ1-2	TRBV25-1	CASSAPGQYLSYTF	TGTGCCAGCAGTGCCCCGGGACAGTATTTGAGCTACACCTTC
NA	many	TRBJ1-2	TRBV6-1	CANRQTGGKANYGYTF	TGTGCCAACCGACAGACGGGGGGCAAAGCTAACTATGGCTACACCTTC
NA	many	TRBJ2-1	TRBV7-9	CASSLVTGTNEQFF	TGTGCCAGCAGCTTAGTCACAGGGACCAATGAGCAGTTCTTC
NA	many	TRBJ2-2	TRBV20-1	CSARAPPRTGELFF	TGCAGTGCAAGGGCCCCCCCCCGAACCGGGGAGCTGTTTTTT
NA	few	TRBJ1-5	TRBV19	CASSTPGRNNQPQHF	TGTGCCAGTAGTACCCCAGGGAGGAACAATCAGCCCCAGCATTTT
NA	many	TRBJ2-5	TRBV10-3	CAISEDRSQETQYF	TGTGCCATCAGTGAGGACAGATCTCAAGAGACCCAGTACTTC
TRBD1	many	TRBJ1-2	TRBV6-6	CASSPRSGGIYGYTF	TGTGCCAGCAGTCCCCGGTCAGGGGGAATCTATGGCTACACCTTC
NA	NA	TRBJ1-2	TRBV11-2	CASSSVGSYGYTF	TGTGCCAGCAGCTCCGTCGGATCCTATGGCTACACCTTC
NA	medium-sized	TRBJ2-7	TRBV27	CASSPTSEYEQYF	TGTGCCAGCAGTCCAACGTCGGAGTACGAGCAGTACTTC
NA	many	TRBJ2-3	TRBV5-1	CASSSQPTDTQYF	TGCGCCAGCAGCTCGCAACCCACAGATACGCAGTATTTT
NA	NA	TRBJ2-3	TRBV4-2	CASSQGRPDTQYF	TGTGCCAGCAGCCAAGGCCGACCAGATACGCAGTATTTT
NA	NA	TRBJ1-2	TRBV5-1	CASSLDPRIGYTF	TGCGCCAGCAGCTTAGATCCCCGTATTGGCTACACCTTC
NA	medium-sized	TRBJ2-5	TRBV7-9	CASSLDLNLETQYF	TGTGCCAGCAGCTTAGATTTGAACTTGGAGACCCAGTACTTC
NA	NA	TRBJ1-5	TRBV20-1	CSARGQSNQPQHF	TGCAGTGCTAGGGGGCAAAGCAATCAGCCCCAGCATTTT
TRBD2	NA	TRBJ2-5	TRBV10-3	CAISDPRLAGPPQTQYF	TGTGCCATCAGTGACCCCCGACTAGCGGGGCCTCCCCAGACCCAGTACTTC
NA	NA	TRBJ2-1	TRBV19	CASSSPETSYNEQFF	TGTGCCAGTAGTTCCCCGGAGACAAGCTACAATGAGCAGTTCTTC
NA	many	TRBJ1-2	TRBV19	CASSIQSRGQNYGYTF	TGTGCCAGTAGTATCCAGAGCCGCGGACAGAACTATGGCTACACCTTC
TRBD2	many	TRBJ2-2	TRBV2	CASRGTSGRIGELFF	TGTGCCAGCAGGGGGACTAGCGGGAGAATCGGGGAGCTGTTTTTT